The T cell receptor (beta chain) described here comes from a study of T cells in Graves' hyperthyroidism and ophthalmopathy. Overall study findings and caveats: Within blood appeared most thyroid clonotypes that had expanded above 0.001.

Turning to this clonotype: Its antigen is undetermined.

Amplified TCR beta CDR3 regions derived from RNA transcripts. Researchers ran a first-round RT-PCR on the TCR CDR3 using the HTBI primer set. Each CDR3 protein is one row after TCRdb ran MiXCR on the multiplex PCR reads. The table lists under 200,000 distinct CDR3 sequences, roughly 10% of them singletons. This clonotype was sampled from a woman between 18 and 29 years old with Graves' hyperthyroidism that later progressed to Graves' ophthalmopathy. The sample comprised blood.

DNA for the CDR3: TGCAGCGTTGAAACAGGTCGCGAGATATACAATGAGCAGTTCTTC. Translating gives CSVETGREIYNEQFF. The genes are TRBV29-1 and TRBJ2-1; the D gene is possibly TRBD1 (5 bases). The CDR3 spans 15 residues. V lost 2 bases and J lost 4, with 15 bases in between. Germline assignment: CDR1 SQVTM and CDR2 ANQGSEA.